The following is a TCR beta chain sequence with its context. The data were obtained in a study of blood T cell repertoires in COVID-19. Study in general: Material from acute and convalescent COVID-19 was sourced from the United States, Italy and Spain. Sample material is recorded as cDNA or gDNA derived from T cells, B-cell-depleted T cells, or PBMCs.

V was clipped by 4 bases and J by 5 bases; unmatched bases: 7. The CDR3 has 15 residues. CDR1 and CDR2 (germline): MNHEY, SVGEGT. Original handling: Estimation of nucleated cell counts was performed using reference gene primer amplification. Here immunoSEQ multiplex PCR was the method, and the copy in TCRdb shows in-frame clones only, minus some. The V and J calls and clone size come from that table; D and trimming were worked out from the DNA. The sample holds some 670,000 clones, approximately 90% seen once. This TCR was sampled from a woman aged 18-35 years with acute or convalescent COVID-19. Sequencing was performed on peripheral blood. The chain combines TRBV6-2 or TRBV6-3 with TRBJ1-5; 8 nucleotides match TRBD1. The CDR3 DNA is TGTGCCAGCAGTTCACACAGGGGGGAATATCAGCCCCAGCATTTT. It specifies CASSSHRGEYQPQHF.